Below are 3 T cell receptor beta chains sequenced from a single sample in a study of blood T cells in healthy people across ages. Together with a sample-barcoded 5' primer, a J-beta primer mix was included in a second PCR lasting roughly 6 to 12 cycles. From the 5' RACE reads, TCRdb called clonotypes with MiXCR, one entry per CDR3 protein. The sample carries around 1.5 million distinct CDR3 sequences, approximately 40% recorded once. The sample was blood. All receptors come from a woman aged 18-35 years in good health.

The chain employs TRBV30 and TRBJ2-3, with 10 positions matching TRBD2. Trimming took 4 bases from V and 7 from J; bases not matched to a gene: 26. The CDR3 has 20 residues. Germline loops: CDR1 GTSNPN, CDR2 SVGIG (reference sequence). CDR3 sequence: CAWNLEREGLTRWSYNTQYF. Written as DNA, the CDR3 is TGTGCCTGGAACCTCGAGCGGGAGGGCCTCACAAGGTGGAGCTATAATACGCAGTATTTT.

V is TRBV10-3 and J is TRBJ2-7; TRBD2 agrees at 9 bases. The length of the CDR3 is 11 residues. Per the germline V gene, CDR1 is ENHRY and CDR2 is SYGVKD. V gave up 8 bases and J gave up 7 bases; unmatched junction bases: 3. DNA for the CDR3: TGTGCCATCGTTAGCGGGGGTGAGCAGTACTTC. Translation gives CAIVSGGEQYF.

The chain employs TRBV12-2 and TRBJ2-4; the table names TRBD2, a call not compared with the DNA. The better agreement between TRBJ2-7 and the DNA end casts doubt on the J call. TRBV12-2 is reported as a pseudogene. This CDR3 region has 15 residues. CDR3 sequence: CASRVDQRETYEQYF. In DNA form, the CDR3 reads TGTGCAAGTCGCGTCGATCAGCGGGAGACCTACGAGCAGTACTTC.